This T cell receptor (beta chain) stems from a study of T cell repertoires in cytomegalovirus infection. Worth noting for this clonotype: Its antigen is currently unknown.

Each CDR3 protein gets one entry after TCRdb re-called the reads with MiXCR. The sample holds 750,000 to 900,000 distinct CDR3 sequences, 29% seen once. This clonotype was sampled from a human donor in good health (CMV status not recorded). Some clones in this sample may be carry-over from other donors' samples. This sample comprised cultured CD8+ T cells from PBMCs, obtained from culture after CMV antigen stimulation.

CDR3 sequence: CASSLSSVGSGGYTF. DNA of the CDR3: TGTGCCAGCAGTTTATCGTCCGTGGGGTCGGGGGGCTACACCTTC. The genes are TRBV27 and TRBJ1-2; D not resolved. V dropped 0 bases and J dropped 8 bases, with 16 bases sitting between them. CDR1 is MNHEY, CDR2 SMNVEV, per germline (reference sequence). The length of the CDR3 is 15 residues.